What follows is one TCR beta chain and its context. The antigen remains unidentified. V was shortened by 1 base and J by 9 bases, with 13 bases between the two germline ends. The CDR3 is 15 amino acids. Germline loops: CDR1 LGHNA, CDR2 YSLEER. This specimen comes from a study of cytomegalovirus exposure and HLA in healthy donors. Study outcomes and limitations: The authors considered a cluster of highly shared sequence variants likely to be a sequencing artifact. Evidence from a later analysis indicated that most CMV-associated TCR beta chains looked HLA-restricted. Across donors, most TCRs were seen rarely, yet some public ones were widespread.

PCR involved 60 Vbeta and 13 Jbeta primers. Profiled with immunoSEQ multiplex PCR; TCRdb holds only in-frame clones, not every one. The table lists under 130,000 clones, 65% to 85% of them singletons. The material sequenced was PBMCs. This TCR came from a man aged 18-30 years in good health and CMV-seronegative. V usage is TRBV4-3 and J usage is TRBJ1-6; tentatively, D is TRBD1 (5 bases). The CDR3 protein is CASSQVDRGGSPLHF. CDR3 nucleotides: TGCGCCAGCAGCCAAGTGGATAGGGGAGGTTCACCCCTCCACTTT.